The present T cell receptor beta chain was sequenced within a study of T cells in localized non-small cell lung cancer. Points from the study as a whole: Longer overall survival was seen with higher T cell density measured in blood. For the top 100 tumor clones, a median approximately 59 also appeared in adjacent lung.

From germline, CDR1 is MNHEY and CDR2 SVGAGI. V was clipped by 1 base and J by 0 bases, with 9 bases between them. The CDR3 runs 16 residues. Sequencing was performed with immunoSEQ multiplex PCR; in TCRdb, only in-frame clones are kept and a portion is missing. The sample yields about 59,000 clones, 85% to 90% seen once. In this sample, this clone turned up once. Antigen: not known. The sequence was collected from a woman aged 35-70 years with stage I lung adenocarcinoma. The sequenced sample was peripheral blood, obtained before any cancer treatment. The V gene is TRBV6-5, the J gene TRBJ1-4; D gene uncertain. The chain's CDR3 is CASSYWAGATNEKLFF. The CDR3 nucleotides read TGTGCCAGCAGTTACTGGGCGGGCGCAACTAATGAAAAACTGTTTTTT.